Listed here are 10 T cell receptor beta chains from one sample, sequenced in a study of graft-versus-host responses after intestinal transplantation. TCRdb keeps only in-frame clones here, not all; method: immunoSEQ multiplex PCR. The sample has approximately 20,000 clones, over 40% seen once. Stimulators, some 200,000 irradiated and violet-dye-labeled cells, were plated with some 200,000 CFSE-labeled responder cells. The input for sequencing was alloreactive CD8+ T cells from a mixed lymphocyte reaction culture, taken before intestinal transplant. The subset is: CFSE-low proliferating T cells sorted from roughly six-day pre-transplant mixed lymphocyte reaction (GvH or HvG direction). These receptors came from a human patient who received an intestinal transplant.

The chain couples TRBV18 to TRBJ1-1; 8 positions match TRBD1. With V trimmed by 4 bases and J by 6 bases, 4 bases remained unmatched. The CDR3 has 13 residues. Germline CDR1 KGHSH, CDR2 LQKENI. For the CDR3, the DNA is TGTGCCAGCTCACTGACAGGGGTTGCTGAAGCTTTCTTT. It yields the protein CASSLTGVAEAFF.

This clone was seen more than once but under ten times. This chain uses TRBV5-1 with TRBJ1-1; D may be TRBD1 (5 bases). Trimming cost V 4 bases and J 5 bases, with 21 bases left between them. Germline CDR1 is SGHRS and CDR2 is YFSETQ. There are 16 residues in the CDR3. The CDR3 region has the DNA TGCGCCAGCAGCCCCGGGAGGGGCGCGGTTCCAACTGAAGCTTTCTTT. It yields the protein CASSPGRGAVPTEAFF.

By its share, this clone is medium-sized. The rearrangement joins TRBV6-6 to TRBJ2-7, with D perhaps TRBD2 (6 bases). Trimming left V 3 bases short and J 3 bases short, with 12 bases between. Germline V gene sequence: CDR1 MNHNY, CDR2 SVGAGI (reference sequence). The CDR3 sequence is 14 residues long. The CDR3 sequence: CASSYSGVGYEQYF. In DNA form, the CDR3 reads TGTGCCAGCAGTTATAGCGGAGTGGGCTACGAGCAGTACTTC.

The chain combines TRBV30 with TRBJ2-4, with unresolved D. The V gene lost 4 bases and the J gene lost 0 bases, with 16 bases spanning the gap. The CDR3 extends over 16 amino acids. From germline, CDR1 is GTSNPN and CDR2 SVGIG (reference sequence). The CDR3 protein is CAWTWPQLIAKNIQYF. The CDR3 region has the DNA TGTGCCTGGACCTGGCCGCAATTGATAGCCAAAAACATTCAGTACTTC. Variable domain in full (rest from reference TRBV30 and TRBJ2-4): SQTIHQWPATLVQPVGSPLSLECTVEGTSNPNLYWYRQAAGRGLQLLFYSVGIGQISSEVPQNLSASRPQDRQFILSSKKLLLSDSGFYLCAWTWPQLIAKNIQYFGAGTRLSVL.

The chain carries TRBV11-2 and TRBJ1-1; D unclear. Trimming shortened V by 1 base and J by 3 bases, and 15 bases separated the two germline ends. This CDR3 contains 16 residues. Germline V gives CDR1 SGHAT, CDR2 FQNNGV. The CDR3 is CASSLARQSIHTEAFF. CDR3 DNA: TGTGCCAGCAGCTTAGCACGGCAGTCCATACACACTGAAGCTTTCTTT.

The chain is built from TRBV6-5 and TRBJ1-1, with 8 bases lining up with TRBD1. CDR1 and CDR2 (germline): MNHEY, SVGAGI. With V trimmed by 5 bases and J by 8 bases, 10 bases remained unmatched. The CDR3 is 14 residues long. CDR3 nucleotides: TGTGCCAGCAGTGAATTCGCCGGGACAGGAGAAGCTTTCTTT. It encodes CASSEFAGTGEAFF.

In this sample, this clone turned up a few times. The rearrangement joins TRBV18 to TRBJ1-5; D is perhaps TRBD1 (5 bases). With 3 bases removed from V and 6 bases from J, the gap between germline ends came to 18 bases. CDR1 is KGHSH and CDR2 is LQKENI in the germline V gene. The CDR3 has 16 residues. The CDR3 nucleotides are TGTGCCAGCTCACCTATTCCCCGGGACGCCGGTCAGCCCCAGCATTTT. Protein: CASSPIPRDAGQPQHF.

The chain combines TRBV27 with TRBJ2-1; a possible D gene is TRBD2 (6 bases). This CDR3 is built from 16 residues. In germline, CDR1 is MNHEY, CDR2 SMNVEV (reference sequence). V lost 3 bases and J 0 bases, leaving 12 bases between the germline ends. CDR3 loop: CASSFISGSSYNEQFF. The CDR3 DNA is TGTGCCAGCAGTTTTATTAGCGGAAGCTCCTACAATGAGCAGTTCTTC.

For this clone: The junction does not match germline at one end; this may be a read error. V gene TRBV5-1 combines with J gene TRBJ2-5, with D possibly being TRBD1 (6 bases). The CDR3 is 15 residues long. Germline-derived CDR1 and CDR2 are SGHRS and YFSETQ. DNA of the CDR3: TGTGCCAGCAGCCCGCTCGGCGCTCAGGGGGAGACCCAGTACTTC. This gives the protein CASSPLGAQGETQYF.

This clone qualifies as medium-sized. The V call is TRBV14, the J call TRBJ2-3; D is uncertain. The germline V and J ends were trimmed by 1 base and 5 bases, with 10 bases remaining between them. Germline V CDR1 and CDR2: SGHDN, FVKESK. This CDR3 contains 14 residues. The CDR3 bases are TGTGCCAGCAGCCAAGGTAGTATCCTAGATACGCAGTATTTT. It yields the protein CASSQGSILDTQYF.